One and the same sample provided the 15 T cell receptor beta chains below, sequenced in a study of OX40 agonist ivuxolimab in advanced cancers. The method was immunoSEQ multiplex PCR; TCRdb's version includes in-frame clones alone and lacks a portion of them. The sample records approximately 70,000 clones, roughly 86% being singletons. This material consisted of CD4+ or CD8+ T cells sorted from blood, taken in a trial of the OX40 agonist ivuxolimab. The source is an adult with an advanced solid tumor such as melanoma, head and neck, liver or kidney cancer.

The J gene is TRBJ2-3, the V gene TRBV6-1; the D is unclear. The CDR3 runs 13 residues. Germline assignment: CDR1 MNHNS and CDR2 SASEGT. V lost 7 bases and J 2 bases, leaving 10 bases between the germline ends. Written as DNA, the CDR3 is TGTGCCAGCAAAGGGCCCAACACAGATACGCAGTATTTT. It codes for CASKGPNTDTQYF.

This rearrangement joins TRBV4-1 to TRBJ2-7, with TRBD2 matching 9 bases. V trimming: 1 base; J trimming: 2 bases; junction bases outside the gene matches: 9. Germline CDR1 is MGHRA and CDR2 is YSYEKL. This CDR3 contains 17 residues. The CDR3 is CASSQGSSGGLTYEQYF. CDR3 nucleotides: TGCGCCAGCAGCCAAGGTAGTAGCGGGGGCCTTACCTACGAGCAGTACTTC.

The J gene is TRBJ2-2, the V gene TRBV6-6; tentative D call: TRBD1 (5 bases). The CDR3 extends over 15 amino acids. Trimming left V 2 bases short and J 0 bases short, with 7 bases between. The V gene's germline CDR1 is MNHNY and CDR2 SVGAGI (reference sequence). Here the CDR3 DNA reads TGTGCCAGCAGTTACAGGGGAACGAACACCGGGGAGCTGTTTTTT. Encoded protein: CASSYRGTNTGELFF.

This clone was recorded once. The rearrangement joins TRBV7-6 to TRBJ1-2; 7 nucleotides match TRBD1. Germline CDR1 reads SGHVS; CDR2 reads FNYEAQ. V was pared by 11 bases and J by 7 bases, with 7 bases of the junction left unmatched. CDR3 length equals 11 residues. CDR3 in amino acids: CAWQGVAGYTF. CDR3 sequence (DNA): TGTGCCTGGCAGGGGGTCGCTGGCTACACCTTC.

The V and J genes are TRBV4-2 and TRBJ2-2; 10 positions agree with TRBD2. The trim removed 1 base at V and 7 bases at J, leaving 12 bases unmatched. The CDR3 runs 18 residues. Germline V lookup: CDR1 LGHNA, CDR2 YNFKEQ. CDR3 sequence: CASSQVQAGGPRGGELFF. The CDR3 DNA sequence: TGTGCCAGCAGCCAAGTCCAAGCGGGAGGGCCGAGGGGCGGGGAGCTGTTTTTT.

The V call is TRBV6-6, the J call TRBJ1-6, with TRBD1 identical over 10 bases. Germline trimming cut 8 bases from V and 7 bases from J; bases unmatched to any gene: 2. This CDR3 spans 13 amino acids. From germline, CDR1 is MNHNY and CDR2 SVGAGI (reference sequence). The CDR3 DNA follows: TGTGCCAGCTCGGGACAGGGGAATTCACCCCTCCACTTT. This sequence encodes CASSGQGNSPLHF.

The chain links TRBV5-1 to TRBJ2-5, with D perhaps matching TRBD1 (8 bases). This CDR3 has 16 amino acids. Trimming shortened V by 4 bases and J by 4 bases, and 20 bases separated the two germline ends. CDR1 SGHRS and CDR2 YFSETQ come from the germline V gene. The CDR3 coding sequence is TGCGCCAGCAGCGGGCTGGGGACAGGCGGGGGAGAGACCCAGTACTTC. Translated: CASSGLGTGGGETQYF.

The V call is TRBV9, the J call TRBJ1-4; D gene uncertain. In germline, CDR1 is SGDLS, CDR2 YYNGEE. This CDR3 is 18 amino acids long. Trimming pared 2 bases from V and 0 bases from J, leaving 17 bases between. CDR3: CASSVSSTHPATNEKLFF. The CDR3 coding sequence is TGTGCCAGCAGCGTCAGTTCCACTCATCCTGCAACTAATGAAAAACTGTTTTTT.

This clone has more than one count but fewer than ten. The chain uses TRBV5-1 and TRBJ1-2, with TRBD1 matching over 8 bases. The CDR3 sequence is 14 residues long. Germline V gives CDR1 SGHRS, CDR2 YFSETQ. V shed 4 bases, J shed 6 bases, and the junction held 8 bases outside the gene matches. CDR3 in amino acids: CASSPGQGEDGYTF. CDR3 nucleotide sequence: TGCGCCAGCAGCCCCGGACAGGGCGAGGATGGCTACACCTTC.

The V gene is TRBV2, the J gene TRBJ1-3; 7 bases fit TRBD1. CDR1 and CDR2 from the germline V gene are SNHLY and FYNNEI. CDR3 length: 15 amino acids. The V gene end was trimmed by 6 bases and the J gene end by 0 bases; junction bases not matched to a gene: 5. CDR3 nucleotide sequence: TGTGCCAGCAGGGGGGACAGAAGCTCTGGAAACACCATATATTTT. Protein product: CASRGDRSSGNTIYF.

This clone has just one count. DNA for the CDR3: TGTGCCAGCAGTTTCCGGACAGACTACGAGCAGTACTTC. It codes for CASSFRTDYEQYF. The chain carries TRBV6-5 and TRBJ2-7, with D perhaps matching TRBD1 (6 bases). Looked up from germline, CDR1 is MNHEY and CDR2 is SVGAGI. Trimming removed 4 bases at V and 3 bases at J, with 10 bases between. The CDR3 is 13 amino acids.

This chain connects TRBV9 to TRBJ1-2; 7 bases are shared with TRBD1. V trimming: 4 bases; J trimming: 4 bases; junction bases outside the gene matches: 10. The length of the CDR3 is 15 residues. Germline CDR1 and CDR2: SGDLS and YYNGEE. Here the CDR3 reads CASSPRAGGGYGYTF. The CDR3 DNA is TGTGCCAGCAGCCCCCGGGCAGGGGGGGGCTATGGCTACACCTTC.

J is TRBJ2-1 and V is TRBV7-9; D ambiguous. Germline CDR1 SEHNR, CDR2 FQNEAQ (reference sequence). The CDR3 totals 14 residues. The V end lost 5 bases, the J end lost 7 bases, and 15 bases lay between the germline ends. CDR3 in DNA: TGTGCCAGCAGCCCAGGAAATGGGTGGAATGAGCAGTTCTTC. Its translation: CASSPGNGWNEQFF.

The rearrangement uses TRBV7-2 and TRBJ1-4, with 9 positions matching TRBD1. V was pared by 5 bases and J by 5 bases, with 3 bases of the junction left unmatched. Germline assignment: CDR1 SGHTA and CDR2 FQGNSA. This CDR3 is built from 14 residues. For the CDR3, the DNA is TGTGCCAGCAGCGGGACAGGGTTCAATGAAAAACTGTTTTTT. It yields the protein CASSGTGFNEKLFF.

This rearrangement joins TRBV30 to TRBJ2-2; 8 bases fit TRBD1. Germline V gene lookup returns CDR1 GTSNPN and CDR2 SVGIG (reference sequence). J was trimmed by 6 bases and V by 2 bases; bases with no gene match: 5. This CDR3 is built from 14 residues. The CDR3 spells CAWSPGQGPGELFF. For the CDR3, the DNA is TGTGCCTGGAGTCCCGGACAGGGTCCCGGGGAGCTGTTTTTT.